A single sample gave rise to the 19 T cell receptor beta chains below, sequenced in a study of T-cell reconstitution after alpha-beta-depleted transplantation in children. For TCRbeta, the library was prepared with unique molecular identifiers. Each CDR3 protein gets one entry after TCRdb re-called the PCR reads with MiXCR. The sample yields approximately 520,000 distinct CDR3 sequences, 10% to 12% seen once. Sequenced material: PBMCs, mostly from graft donor cells, taken 180 days after TCRalphabeta/CD19-depleted stem cell transplant. The receptor set was obtained from a female patient aged 2 to 10 who had a stem cell transplant for aplastic anemia, so the T cells may come from the graft donor.

Here the CDR3 reads CASSRLESGGTEAFF. The CDR3 bases are TGTGCCAGCAGTCGATTGGAATCCGGCGGGACTGAAGCTTTCTTT. The chain uses TRBV3-1 and TRBJ1-1; no clear D gene. The V gene lost 6 bases and the J gene lost 5 bases, with 19 bases spanning the gap. From germline, CDR1 is LGHDT and CDR2 YNNKEL (reference sequence). The CDR3 has 15 amino acids.

This clonotype was counted only a few times. The chain joins TRBV7-8 to TRBJ1-1, with D unclear. The length of the CDR3 is 13 residues. CDR1 and CDR2 (germline): SGHVS, FQNEAQ. V lost 1 base and J 6 bases, leaving 9 bases between the germline ends. In nucleotides, the CDR3 is TGTGCCAGCAGCTTAGACCCCGGTTCTGAAGCTTTCTTT. The encoded protein is CASSLDPGSEAFF.

The chain links TRBV7-9 to TRBJ2-2; D possibly matches TRBD1 or TRBD2 (5 bases each). The germline V gene encodes CDR1 SEHNR and CDR2 FQNEAQ (reference sequence). This CDR3 has 16 amino acids. V was pared by 5 bases and J by 4 bases, with 17 bases between. DNA for the CDR3: TGTGCCAGCAGCCTTACCCGGGACGTACCCACCGGGGAGCTGTTTTTT. Residues: CASSLTRDVPTGELFF. The variable domain in full, with the rest retrieved from reference TRBV7-9 and TRBJ2-2, is DTGVSQNPRHKITKRGQNVTFRCDPISEHNRLYWYRQTLGQGPEFLTYFQNEAQLEKSRLLSDRFSAERPKGSFSTLEIQRTEQGDSAMYLCASSLTRDVPTGELFFGEGSRLTVL.

V is TRBV4-3 and J is TRBJ2-7; 7 bases fit TRBD2. The V and J ends lost 0 bases and 2 bases, in that order; junction bases with no gene match: 4. The CDR3 runs 15 residues. The germline V gene encodes CDR1 LGHNA and CDR2 YSLEER. The CDR3 is CASSQDPGRTYEQYF. Here the CDR3 DNA reads TGCGCCAGCAGCCAAGATCCCGGGAGGACCTACGAGCAGTACTTC.

DNA for the CDR3: TGCGCCAGCAGTTGGGAGGCCCTACTAGCGATCGGGGAGCTGTTTTTT. It codes for CASSWEALLAIGELFF. The chain couples TRBV5-1 to TRBJ2-2; 7 nucleotides line up with TRBD2. Unmatched junction bases numbered 14, after V lost 5 bases and J lost 7 bases. CDR3 length equals 16 residues. The V gene's germline CDR1 is SGHRS and CDR2 YFSETQ.

This clonotype was counted a few times. The gene calls are TRBV6-2 or TRBV6-3 and TRBJ2-1; TRBD1 might be the D (5 bases). This CDR3 has 15 amino acids. Trimming left V 3 bases short and J 5 bases short, with 14 bases between. Germline CDR1 is MNHEY and CDR2 is SVGEGT. DNA for the CDR3: TGTGCCAGCAGTTATTTCTCAGGGTCTCACAATGAGCAGTTCTTC. It translates to CASSYFSGSHNEQFF.

This clonotype came up many times. This sequence joins TRBV5-1 and TRBJ2-3; 7 positions agree with TRBD1. V was pared by 3 bases and J by 0 bases, with 7 bases of the junction left unmatched. From germline, CDR1 is SGHRS and CDR2 YFSETQ. The CDR3 is made up of 16 amino acids. CDR3 sequence reads: CASSWPGQASTDTQYF. CDR3 nucleotide sequence: TGCGCCAGCAGCTGGCCCGGACAGGCTAGCACAGATACGCAGTATTTT.

A note on this clonotype: Mismatch with germline at one junction end may stem from a read error. The rearrangement uses TRBV7-2 and TRBJ2-7, with unresolved D. The CDR3 is 14 amino acids. Germline CDR1 and CDR2: SGHTA and FQGNSA. The CDR3 DNA sequence: TGTGCCAGCAGCTTATTCCCAGGAACCTACGAGCGGTACTTC. Its protein product is CASSLFPGTYERYF. Filled out from reference TRBV7-2 and TRBJ2-7, the complete variable domain reads GAGVSQSPSNKVTEKGKDVELRCDPISGHTALYWYRQSLGQGLEFLIYFQGNSAPDKSGLPSDRFSAERTGGSVSTLTIQRTQQEDSAVYLCASSLFPGTYERYFGPGTRLTVT.

This clonotype has a count of ten or more. The genes are TRBV5-1 and TRBJ2-7, with no clear D. Per germline, CDR1 SGHRS and CDR2 YFSETQ. The CDR3 has 12 amino acids. V lost 2 bases and J lost 2, with 5 bases in between. This CDR3 is CASSLDTYEQYF. CDR3 nucleotide sequence: TGCGCCAGCAGCTTAGACACCTACGAGCAGTACTTC.

This clonotype was recorded many times. V usage is TRBV28 and J usage is TRBJ2-2, with 10 bases identical to TRBD1. The CDR3 length is 16 residues. In germline, CDR1 is MDHEN, CDR2 SYDVKM. V lost 5 bases, J lost 3 bases, and 6 bases stayed unmatched. CDR3 amino acids: CASSGGTGDDTGELFF. DNA for the CDR3: TGTGCCAGCAGTGGAGGGACAGGGGACGACACCGGGGAGCTGTTTTTT.

This clonotype occurred a few times. The chain joins TRBV7-2 to TRBJ1-1, with a tentative D call TRBD1 (6 bases). The CDR3 consists of 16 residues. The germline gives CDR1 SGHTA, CDR2 FQGNSA. V lost 0 bases to trimming and J lost 0 bases, with 11 bases between them. The CDR3 here is CASSLAGGHMNTEAFF. CDR3 nucleotides: TGTGCCAGCAGCTTAGCAGGGGGACACATGAACACTGAAGCTTTCTTT.

V is TRBV6-5 and J is TRBJ2-7; D remains ambiguous. The CDR3 has 12 residues. The germline CDR1 and CDR2 sequences are MNHEY and SVGAGI. The germline V and J ends were trimmed by 7 bases and 0 bases, with 7 bases remaining between them. In DNA form, the CDR3 reads TGTGCCAGCAAAAAAAACTCCTACGAGCAGTACTTC. It is translated as CASKKNSYEQYF.

This clonotype was counted only a few times. The rearrangement links TRBV7-3 to TRBJ2-3; D remains ambiguous. The CDR3 consists of 13 residues. Germline V CDR1 and CDR2: SGHTA, FQGTGA. V gave up 0 bases and J gave up 8 bases, with 9 bases separating them. The CDR3: CASSLTSSTTQYF. CDR3 DNA: TGTGCCAGCAGCTTAACCTCTAGTACTACGCAGTATTTT.

This clonotype was observed at least ten times. The CDR3 loop reads CASSFTGTGELFF. In nucleotides, the CDR3 is TGCGCCAGCAGCTTCACAGGGACCGGGGAGCTGTTTTTT. The chain uses TRBV5-1 and TRBJ2-2, with D perhaps matching TRBD1 (6 bases). Trimming removed 2 bases at V and 5 bases at J, with 7 bases between. Germline CDR1 and CDR2: SGHRS and YFSETQ. The CDR3 spans 13 residues. The variable domain in full, with the rest retrieved from reference TRBV5-1 and TRBJ2-2, is KAGVTQTPRYLIKTRGQQVTLSCSPISGHRSVSWYQQTPGQGLQFLFEYFSETQRNKGNFPGRFSGRQFSNSRSEMNVSTLELGDSALYLCASSFTGTGELFFGEGSRLTVL.

This clonotype was picked up many times. The V gene is TRBV15, the J gene TRBJ2-5, with no clear D. V lost 1 base and J lost 3, with 12 bases in between. Germline V gene data show CDR1 as LNHNV and CDR2 as YYDKDF (reference sequence). The CDR3 sequence is 15 residues long. As DNA, the CDR3 is TGTGCCACCAGCAGAGTTTCAGATCTTGAAGAGACCCAGTACTTC. It yields the protein CATSRVSDLEETQYF.

The chain recombines TRBV20-1 with TRBJ2-1; 7 nucleotides agree with TRBD2. Germline CDR1 DFQATT, CDR2 SNEGSKA (reference sequence). The CDR3 loop spans 15 amino acids. V shed 2 bases, J shed 4 bases, and the junction held 8 bases outside the gene matches. As DNA, the CDR3 is TGCAGTGCTAGAACCGGGCGGGAGACGTACAATGAGCAGTTCTTC. Its translation: CSARTGRETYNEQFF.

The chain carries TRBV5-1 and TRBJ1-1; D remains ambiguous. CDR1 and CDR2 from the germline V gene are SGHRS and YFSETQ. The CDR3 spans 14 residues. V shed 1 base and J shed 3 bases, with 10 bases lying between them. The CDR3 sequence: CASSLKKGYTEAFF. CDR3 DNA: TGCGCCAGCAGCTTGAAGAAGGGATACACTGAAGCTTTCTTT.

This clonotype was found many times. The J gene is TRBJ2-2, the V gene TRBV29-1; no firm D call. The germline gives CDR1 SQVTM, CDR2 ANQGSEA. V lost 4 bases to trimming and J lost 0 bases, with 9 bases between them. The CDR3 totals 14 residues. The CDR3 coding sequence is TGCAGCGTTGCGGCCGAGACGAACACCGGGGAGCTGTTTTTT. Residues: CSVAAETNTGELFF.

J is TRBJ2-7 and V is TRBV28; 11 nucleotides match TRBD1. V shed 6 bases and J 0 bases; nucleotides not matched to a gene: 7. The length of the CDR3 is 16 residues. Germline V CDR1 and CDR2: MDHEN, SYDVKM. The CDR3, as DNA: TGTGCCAGCAGAGGGGACAGGGGGTCCCCCTCCTACGAGCAGTACGTC. This gives the protein CASRGDRGSPSYEQYV.